What follows are 29 T cell receptor beta chains derived from one specimen sequenced in a study of blood T cell repertoires in COVID-19. Method: immunoSEQ multiplex PCR; TCRdb's copy keeps in-frame clones and lacks some. Of 130,000 to 150,000 clones listed, roughly 89% were seen once; the top ten hold more than 0.8%. The sample comprised peripheral blood. All receptors come from a woman in her 50s with acute or convalescent COVID-19.

The CDR3 reads CASSVDRVRGYTF. The CDR3 bases are TGTGCCAGCAGCGTTGACAGGGTTCGTGGCTACACCTTC. The V and J genes are TRBV6-5 and TRBJ1-2, with TRBD1 matching 7 bases. This CDR3 has 13 residues. Per germline, CDR1 MNHEY and CDR2 SVGAGI. Germline trimming cut 6 bases from V and 7 bases from J; bases unmatched to any gene: 8.

Regarding this clone: At the DNA level, this CDR3 is encoded by other sequences in the same sample as well. The gene calls are TRBV6-5 and TRBJ2-7; 11 bases match TRBD2. CDR3 length: 15 residues. J lost 3 bases, V lost 6 bases, and 7 bases had no gene match. Germline values: CDR1 MNHEY, CDR2 SVGAGI. The CDR3 loop is CASRQTSGSFYEQYF. In DNA form, the CDR3 reads TGTGCCAGCAGACAAACTAGCGGGAGTTTCTACGAGCAGTACTTC.

This chain links TRBV2 with TRBJ2-5; 9 bases are shared with TRBD2. The CDR3 totals 16 residues. Germline V gene sequence: CDR1 SNHLY, CDR2 FYNNEI. V was clipped by 8 bases and J by 5 bases; unmatched bases: 15. CDR3 DNA sequence: TGTGCCAGCCGGCTGGCGGGAGGGATCAGGGGGGAGACCCAGTACTTC. This sequence encodes CASRLAGGIRGETQYF.

The chain has TRBV11-3 and TRBJ2-2; 8 nucleotides match TRBD1. Losses at the gene ends were 5 bases for V and 2 bases for J; bases not matched to a gene: 4. Germline V CDR1 and CDR2: SGHNT, YENEEA. This CDR3 is 15 amino acids long. Written as DNA, the CDR3 is TGTGCCAGCAGCCCCGGACAGGGAAACACCGGGGAGCTGTTTTTT. It specifies CASSPGQGNTGELFF. The full variable domain, rest sourced from reference TRBV11-3 and TRBJ2-2, is EAGVVQSPRYKIIEKKQPVAFWCNPISGHNTLYWYLQNLGQGPELLIRYENEEAVDDSQLPKDRFSAERLKGVDSTLKIQPAELGDSAVYLCASSPGQGNTGELFFGEGSRLTVL.

CDR3 in amino acids: CAWSDRSTNEKLFF. Written as DNA, the CDR3 is TGTGCCTGGAGTGACAGGTCAACTAATGAAAAACTGTTTTTT. This sequence joins TRBV30 and TRBJ1-4, with D maybe TRBD1 (5 bases). Germline V gene lookup returns CDR1 GTSNPN and CDR2 SVGIG (reference sequence). V was shortened by 1 base and J by 0 bases, with 6 bases between the two germline ends. The CDR3 spans 14 residues.

V gene TRBV5-1 combines with J gene TRBJ2-3; D gene uncertain. Germline loops: CDR1 SGHRS, CDR2 YFSETQ. This CDR3 comprises 16 residues. V lost 1 base to trimming and J lost 0 bases, with 12 bases between them. CDR3 DNA sequence: TGCGCCAGCAGCTTGAGTGGCAGGCCTAGCACAGATACGCAGTATTTT. Its translation is CASSLSGRPSTDTQYF.

This clone was counted many times. The V call is TRBV14, the J call TRBJ1-1; D ambiguous. CDR1 and CDR2 from the germline V gene are SGHDN and FVKESK. The CDR3 covers 16 residues. V was pared by 5 bases and J by 7 bases, with 23 bases between. The CDR3 protein is CASSKVSSGAGYEAFF. The CDR3, as DNA: TGTGCCAGCAGCAAAGTATCATCGGGAGCAGGATATGAAGCTTTCTTT.

The V call is TRBV19, the J call TRBJ1-5, with TRBD1 matching over 7 bases. Germline lookup yields CDR1 LNHDA and CDR2 SQIVND (reference sequence). With 3 bases clipped from V and 4 bases from J, the junction kept 15 bases outside the gene matches. This CDR3 has 18 residues. This CDR3 reads CASSIRPGQQSPNQPQHF. CDR3 DNA sequence: TGTGCCAGTAGTATCCGACCGGGACAGCAAAGTCCGAATCAGCCCCAGCATTTT.

The rearrangement uses TRBV14 and TRBJ1-2; no clear D. V was shortened by 0 bases and J by 4 bases, with 15 bases between the two germline ends. Germline assignment: CDR1 SGHDN and CDR2 FVKESK. The CDR3 extends over 16 amino acids. This CDR3 is CASSQEPSFRSYGYTF. The CDR3 region has the DNA TGTGCCAGCAGCCAAGAACCTTCCTTCCGGTCCTATGGCTACACCTTC.

The chain uses TRBV19 and TRBJ2-4; tentatively, D is TRBD2 (6 bases). The CDR3 is made up of 12 amino acids. Germline V gene sequence: CDR1 LNHDA, CDR2 SQIVND (reference sequence). The V end was cut by 3 bases, the J end by 8 bases, with 8 bases between. The DNA for the CDR3 is TGTGCCAGTAGTATGGGGGGACACATTCAGTACTTC. Protein product: CASSMGGHIQYF.

V usage is TRBV5-4 and J usage is TRBJ2-3, with a tentative D call TRBD1 (6 bases). CDR3 size: 16 residues. Trimming left V 4 bases short and J 0 bases short, with 15 bases between. Per the germline V gene, CDR1 is SGHNT and CDR2 is YYREEE (reference sequence). CDR3 sequence: CASSEAGTLSTDTQYF. DNA of the CDR3: TGTGCCAGCAGCGAAGCCGGGACACTGAGCACAGATACGCAGTATTTT.

The chain uses TRBV7-9 and TRBJ2-3; TRBD2 agrees at 7 bases. This CDR3 contains 15 residues. Losses at the gene ends were 5 bases for V and 4 bases for J; bases not matched to a gene: 9. CDR1 is SEHNR, CDR2 FQNEAQ, per germline (reference sequence). The CDR3 region has the DNA TGTGCCAGCAGCCACGGACTAGAGGGACCAGATACGCAGTATTTT. This translates into CASSHGLEGPDTQYF.

The V gene is TRBV20-1, the J gene TRBJ2-7, with D maybe TRBD1 (6 bases). CDR3 size: 14 residues. CDR1 is DFQATT, CDR2 SNEGSKA, per germline (reference sequence). The V end lost 3 bases, the J end lost 0 bases, and 12 bases lay between the germline ends. The CDR3 sequence is CSASQGSRSYEQYF. The CDR3 DNA reads TGCAGTGCTAGTCAGGGGTCCCGCTCCTACGAGCAGTACTTC.

The chain joins TRBV15 to TRBJ2-4, with TRBD1 identical over 8 bases. The CDR3 is 13 amino acids. Germline values: CDR1 LNHNV, CDR2 YYDKDF (reference sequence). Unmatched junction bases numbered 4, after V lost 0 bases and J lost 12 bases. CDR3 residues: CATSRDRTGPQYF. The CDR3 DNA follows: TGTGCCACCAGCAGAGACCGGACAGGGCCTCAGTACTTC.

Here the CDR3 reads CAWSYRGYQPQHF. The CDR3 nucleotides read TGTGCCTGGAGTTACAGGGGGTATCAGCCCCAGCATTTT. The chain links TRBV30 to TRBJ1-5; 8 bases are a match to TRBD1. CDR3 length: 13 amino acids. Trimming took 2 bases from V and 5 from J; bases not matched to a gene: 2. Germline CDR1 reads GTSNPN; CDR2 reads SVGIG (reference sequence).

This rearrangement joins TRBV29-1 to TRBJ1-4; 9 nucleotides match TRBD1. Germline CDR1 and CDR2: SQVTM and ANQGSEA. This CDR3 spans 13 amino acids. Trimming at V came to 4 bases and at J to 8 bases, leaving 5 bases not matched to a gene. CDR3 in amino acids: CSVVWTGVEKLFF. The CDR3 DNA reads TGCAGCGTTGTCTGGACAGGGGTGGAAAAACTGTTTTTT.

In its sample, this clone was seen once. The chain is built from TRBV25-1 and TRBJ1-6, with D possibly TRBD1 on 6 matching bases. The germline CDR1 and CDR2 sequences are MGHDK and SYGVNS. Trimming removed 4 bases from V and 6 bases from J, with 13 bases in between. The CDR3 runs 15 residues. The CDR3 region has the DNA TGTGCCAGCAGTGCTAGGGGGGGATTTAATTCACCCCTCCACTTT. The encoded protein is CASSARGGFNSPLHF.

Only a few counts were recorded for this clone. The chain employs TRBV6-5 and TRBJ1-2; D perhaps matches TRBD1 (6 bases). The CDR3 length is 13 residues. Germline assignment: CDR1 MNHEY and CDR2 SVGAGI. The ends were cut back, 6 bases at V and 2 bases at J, with 10 bases in the middle. CDR3 sequence reads: CASRRQENYGYTF. The CDR3 region has the DNA TGTGCCAGCAGGAGACAGGAGAACTATGGCTACACCTTC.

The gene calls are TRBV13 and TRBJ2-5; 10 bases map to TRBD2. Trimming took 5 bases from V and 5 from J; bases not matched to a gene: 17. The CDR3 is 18 residues long. CDR1 PRHDT and CDR2 FYEKMQ come from the germline V gene (reference sequence). CDR3 in amino acids: CASSLRVGLAGADETQYF. DNA for the CDR3: TGTGCCAGCAGCCTCAGGGTTGGGCTAGCGGGAGCTGATGAGACCCAGTACTTC.

The rearrangement joins TRBV30 to TRBJ2-7; 12 nucleotides agree with TRBD2. The CDR3 sequence is 15 residues long. V shed 2 bases and J 2 bases; nucleotides not matched to a gene: 4. CDR1 and CDR2 (germline): GTSNPN, SVGIG (reference sequence). CDR3 sequence reads: CAWSSSGGAAYEQYF. CDR3 bases: TGTGCCTGGAGTTCTAGCGGGGGGGCCGCCTACGAGCAGTACTTC.

The rearrangement links TRBV19 to TRBJ2-1; 11 nucleotides match TRBD2. The CDR3 contains 18 residues. Germline CDR1 and CDR2: LNHDA and SQIVND (reference sequence). With 3 bases clipped from V and 2 bases from J, the junction kept 9 bases outside the gene matches. The CDR3 here is CASSIRTSGPETYNEQFF. CDR3 nucleotides: TGTGCCAGTAGTATTCGGACTAGCGGGCCCGAGACCTACAATGAGCAGTTCTTC.

The CDR3 loop reads CAIGLSGGAINEQFF. The CDR3 DNA reads TGTGCCATCGGGCTTAGCGGGGGGGCCATCAATGAGCAGTTCTTC. The chain has TRBV10-3 and TRBJ2-1; 11 nucleotides align to TRBD2. CDR3 length: 15 amino acids. V shed 8 bases, J shed 6 bases, and the junction held 9 bases outside the gene matches. The germline V gene has CDR1 ENHRY and CDR2 SYGVKD.

The chain combines TRBV9 with TRBJ2-1; TRBD2 might be the D (6 bases). V shed 6 bases and J shed 2 bases, with 18 bases lying between them. This CDR3 comprises 16 residues. Per germline, CDR1 SGDLS and CDR2 YYNGEE. The CDR3 nucleotides are TGTGCCAGCACCGAGTCCCGGGAGTTACCCTACAATGAGCAGTTCTTC. Translating gives CASTESRELPYNEQFF.

This clone has more than one count but fewer than ten. The rearrangement joins TRBV5-6 to TRBJ1-2; TRBD1 might be the D (6 bases). Germline assignment: CDR1 SGHDT and CDR2 YYEEEE. This CDR3 contains 17 residues. V was shortened by 3 bases and J by 0 bases, with 18 bases between the two germline ends. Here the CDR3 reads CASSYGQILGTNYGYTF. The CDR3 DNA reads TGTGCCAGCAGCTACGGACAGATCCTGGGCACTAACTATGGCTACACCTTC.

To note about this clone: Other DNA sequences of this sample code for an identical CDR3. J is TRBJ2-1 and V is TRBV18, with 13 bases matching TRBD2. The V segment lost 3 bases and the J segment 7 bases; nucleotides outside the gene matches: 6. The CDR3 runs 16 residues. Germline CDR1 is KGHSH and CDR2 is LQKENI. CDR3 protein: CASSPTSGRAINEQFF. The CDR3 DNA follows: TGTGCCAGCTCACCTACTAGCGGGAGGGCCATTAATGAGCAGTTCTTC.

The chain links TRBV5-1 to TRBJ1-2, with D tentatively TRBD1 (6 bases). This CDR3 comprises 13 residues. Trimming shortened V by 0 bases and J by 4 bases, and 7 bases separated the two germline ends. Germline loops: CDR1 SGHRS, CDR2 YFSETQ. CDR3 nucleotide sequence: TGCGCCAGCAGCTTGGACAGGGCCTATGGCTACACCTTC. Protein: CASSLDRAYGYTF.

The chain has TRBV6-1 and TRBJ1-2; D is possibly TRBD1 (6 bases). In germline, CDR1 is MNHNS, CDR2 SASEGT. V was shortened by 1 base and J by 1 base, with 10 bases between the two germline ends. CDR3 length equals 15 residues. In DNA form, the CDR3 reads TGTGCCAGCAGTGAAGGACAGGCGATTAACTATGGCTACACCTTC. This translates into CASSEGQAINYGYTF.

This clone occurred once. V usage is TRBV9 and J usage is TRBJ2-7, with D maybe TRBD1 (6 bases). This CDR3 contains 14 residues. CDR1 and CDR2 from the germline V gene are SGDLS and YYNGEE. Trimming took off 0 bases at V and 4 bases at J, with 11 bases between the two ends. The CDR3 loop is CASSVVGTGYEQYF. As DNA, the CDR3 is TGTGCCAGCAGCGTAGTAGGAACAGGGTACGAGCAGTACTTC.

The gene calls are TRBV29-1 and TRBJ1-2, with TRBD1 matching 8 bases. CDR3 length equals 13 residues. V was pared by 4 bases and J by 7 bases, with 8 bases of the junction left unmatched. Looked up from germline, CDR1 is SQVTM and CDR2 is ANQGSEA. The DNA for the CDR3 is TGCAGCGTTGGCCTGGACAGGGAGGCTGGCTACACCTTC. It specifies CSVGLDREAGYTF.